This T cell receptor (beta chain) was sequenced during a study of blood T cells in healthy people across ages. V lost 2 bases to trimming and J lost 5 bases; unmatched junction nucleotides: 17. This CDR3 has 19 residues. General study results and limits: Aged donors had fewer naive CD4+ cells and lower diversity than long-lived donors. Total diversity from one million sequenced T cells was likely underestimated.

As concerns this clonotype: Its matching antigen is unknown.

Isolated PBMCs totaled at least 6.5 million in each sample. Through a sample-barcoded 5' primer and a J-beta primer mix, a second PCR was run for roughly 7 to 12 cycles. A template-switch adaptor containing 12 random nucleotides labeled each cDNA molecule. TCRdb reanalysed the 5' RACE reads using MiXCR and keeps one entry per CDR3 protein. The sample shows about 1 million distinct CDR3 sequences, 40% to 45% of them seen only once. This clonotype was sampled from a woman between 55 and 75 years old in good health. V usage is TRBV12-3 or TRBV12-4 and J usage is TRBJ2-7, with 11 bases that match TRBD1. Sequencing was done on a sample of blood. In DNA, the CDR3 is TGTGCCAGCAGTTTAATCGGGTCGACTTCGGGACAGGGGGTGGACGAGCAGTACTTC. Translating it yields CASSLIGSTSGQGVDEQYF.